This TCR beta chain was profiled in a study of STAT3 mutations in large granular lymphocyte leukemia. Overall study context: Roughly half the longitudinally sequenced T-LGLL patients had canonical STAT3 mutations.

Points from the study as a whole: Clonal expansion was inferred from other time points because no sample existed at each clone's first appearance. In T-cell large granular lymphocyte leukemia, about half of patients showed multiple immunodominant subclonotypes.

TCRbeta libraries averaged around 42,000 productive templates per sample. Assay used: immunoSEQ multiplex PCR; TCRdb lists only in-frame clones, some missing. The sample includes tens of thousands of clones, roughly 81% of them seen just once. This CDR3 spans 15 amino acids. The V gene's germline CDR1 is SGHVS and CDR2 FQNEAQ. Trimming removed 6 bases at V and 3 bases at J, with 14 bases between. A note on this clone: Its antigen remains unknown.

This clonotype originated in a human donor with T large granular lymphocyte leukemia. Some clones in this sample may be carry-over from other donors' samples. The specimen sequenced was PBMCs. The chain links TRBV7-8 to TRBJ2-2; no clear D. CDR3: CASSPLTEYTGELFF. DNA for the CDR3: TGTGCCAGCAGTCCTTTGACCGAGTACACCGGGGAGCTGTTTTTT.